These T cell receptor beta chains were read from a single sample in a study of T cell responses to AZD1222 COVID-19 vaccine. TCRdb keeps only in-frame clones here, not all; method: immunoSEQ multiplex PCR. The repertoire holds about 120,000 clones, with over 75% as singletons. This specimen consisted of peripheral blood, obtained on day 0 of AZD1222 vaccination. Source of these receptors: an adult in good health. Each CDR3 is given with its conserved first and last residue. Each record gives: J gene, D gene, V gene, clone size, CDR3 protein, CDR3 DNA. D genes are given only for firm matches. Rows may omit the clone size; those that give it use once, few, many or a size class.

TRBJ2-2,TRBD1,TRBV4-2,-,CASSQDLGGDGELFF,TGTGCCAGCAGCCAAGATTTAGGGGGCGACGGGGAGCTGTTTTTT
TRBJ1-5,-,TRBV6-5,-,CASKSQSDQPQHF,TGTGCCAGCAAGAGTCAGTCGGATCAGCCCCAGCATTTT
TRBJ1-3,-,TRBV27,-,CASSPIGQSGGNTIYF,TGTGCCAGCAGTCCGATTGGTCAGTCAGGTGGAAACACCATATATTTT
TRBJ1-1,TRBD1,TRBV5-1,-,CASSVNLRGPDTEAFF,TGCGCCAGCAGCGTCAATCTCAGGGGGCCAGACACTGAAGCTTTCTTT
TRBJ1-4,TRBD1,TRBV28,-,CASSSGGQDNEKLFF,TGTGCCAGCAGTTCAGGGGGACAGGATAATGAAAAACTGTTTTTT
TRBJ1-6,-,TRBV13,-,CASSPGRKNNSPLHF,TGTGCCAGCAGTCCAGGACGCAAAAATAATTCACCCCTCCACTTT
TRBJ1-4,-,TRBV6-5,-,CASSPGTVNEKLFF,TGTGCCAGCAGTCCGGGGACGGTTAATGAAAAACTGTTTTTT
TRBJ2-2,TRBD2,TRBV28,-,CASSTPGGANTGELFF,TGTGCCAGCAGCACCCCCGGGGGGGCTAACACCGGGGAGCTGTTTTTT
TRBJ2-7,-,TRBV3-1/TRBV3-2,few,CASSPRGGGFYEQYF,TGTGCCAGCAGCCCGCGGGGCGGCGGGTTTTACGAGCAGTACTTC
TRBJ2-7,-,TRBV3-1/TRBV3-2,-,CASSPGLSSYEQYF,TGTGCCAGCAGCCCGGGGTTAAGCTCCTACGAGCAGTACTTC
TRBJ2-3,TRBD1,TRBV24-1,-,CATSDPTLGQGGADTQYF,TGTGCCACCAGTGATCCTACCCTCGGACAGGGTGGAGCAGATACGCAGTATTTT
TRBJ2-3,-,TRBV5-1,-,CASSLEWDGTDTQYF,TGCGCCAGCAGCTTGGAGTGGGACGGTACAGATACGCAGTATTTT